A selection of T cell receptor beta chains follows, all from one sample in a study of T cells after yellow fever vaccination. TCRdb analysed the 5' RACE reads with MiXCR anew, one entry per CDR3 protein. The table shows 310,000 or so distinct CDR3 sequences, with approximately 3.9% occurring only once. The source material was PBMCs, sampled on the day of the yellow fever booster vaccination. Receptors were obtained from a man younger than 35 who received the YFV17D yellow fever vaccine. Each CDR3 is given with its conserved first and last residue. A D gene is named only where the DNA matches it firmly. Clone sizes are given selectively: once, few, many, or a class where the clone is expanded.

>NA|TRBJ2-7|TRBV20-1|many
TGCAGTGCTCACCCTACACAGGGAGGGGGGGCTTTC
CSAHPTQGGGAF
>NA|TRBJ2-7|TRBV4-2|many
TGTGCCAGCAGCCCCGGGACTGGGGACCCCTACGAGCAGTACTTC
CASSPGTGDPYEQYF
>TRBD1|TRBJ1-4|TRBV5-1|many
TGCGCCAGCAGCCCAGGACAGGGGGTATTTAATGAAAAACTGTTTTTT
CASSPGQGVFNEKLFF
>TRBD1|TRBJ1-2|TRBV7-2|many
TGTGCCAGCAGCTGGGACAGGGGGCGAGGGTATGGCTACACCTTC
CASSWDRGRGYGYTF
>TRBD1|TRBJ2-1|TRBV5-4|once
TGTGCCAGCAGCATCAGGACAGGGGGCAGGGAGCAGTTCTTC
CASSIRTGGREQFF
>TRBD1|TRBJ1-3|TRBV5-1|many
TGCGCCAGCAGCCCAAGAACCGTGGGACAGAGCTCTGGAAACACCATATATTTT
CASSPRTVGQSSGNTIYF
>NA|TRBJ1-4|TRBV3-1|NA
TGTGCCAGCAGCCAAGCTCGACAGACCTATGATGAAAAACTGTTTTTT
CASSQARQTYDEKLFF
>TRBD1|TRBJ2-1|TRBV6-2/TRBV6-3|many
TGTGCCAGCACCCGGACAGGGCTCAGCAATGAGCAGTTCTTC
CASTRTGLSNEQFF
>NA|TRBJ1-5|TRBV5-1|many
TGCGCCAGCAGCCTCGGCGGGTTACAAAATCAGCCCCAGCATTTT
CASSLGGLQNQPQHF
>TRBD2|TRBJ2-1|TRBV7-6|many
TGTGCCAGCAGCTTCGATTCCGGGACTAGCGGGAACCTACGCGATGAGCAGTTCTTC
CASSFDSGTSGNLRDEQFF
>NA|TRBJ2-3|TRBV20-1|many
TGCAGTGCTCGGACCCCCGTGTCCCCAGATACGCAGTATTTT
CSARTPVSPDTQYF
>NA|TRBJ2-5|TRBV5-1|many
TGCGCCAGCAGCTTGGGAGTGGGAGTCCAAGAGACCCAGTACTTC
CASSLGVGVQETQYF
>NA|TRBJ2-2|TRBV5-1|many
TGCGCCAGCAGCCTCCCGGGAGCGAACACCGGGGAGCTGTTTTTT
CASSLPGANTGELFF
>NA|TRBJ1-3|TRBV7-8|few
TGTGCCAGCAGCTTAACGGACACCATATATTTT
CASSLTDTIYF
>NA|TRBJ2-1|TRBV12-3/TRBV12-4|many
TGTGCCAGCAGTTGGGGGCTATCGTCCCATGAGCAGTTCTTC
CASSWGLSSHEQFF
>NA|TRBJ1-4|TRBV10-3|many
TGTGCCATCAGTGAGTCGGGTAGAGGTGAAAAACTGTTTTTT
CAISESGRGEKLFF
>TRBD2|TRBJ2-3|TRBV24-1|many
TGTGCCACCAGTGGGGAGTCCGGGGGGGCGGAAGATACGCAGTATTTT
CATSGESGGAEDTQYF
>TRBD2|TRBJ2-1|TRBV29-1|NA
TGCAGCGTCAAGCGGGGGACGTCCTACAATGAGCAGTTCTTC
CSVKRGTSYNEQFF
>NA|TRBJ2-7|TRBV4-3|few
TGCGCCAGCAGCCAAGTCAGGGGAGGCGAGCAGTACTTC
CASSQVRGGEQYF
>TRBD1|TRBJ1-4|TRBV7-2|NA
TGTGCCAGCAGCCAGACAGGGGGGTTTGAAAAACTGTTTTTT
CASSQTGGFEKLFF
>TRBD1|TRBJ2-3|TRBV12-3/TRBV12-4|many
TGTGCCAGCAGAAGACAGGGCGGCGCAGATACGCAGTATTTT
CASRRQGGADTQYF
>NA|TRBJ2-3|TRBV14|many
TGTGCCAGCAGCCACGGTCGGTCGCCTCCAGATACGCAGTATTTT
CASSHGRSPPDTQYF
>NA|TRBJ1-5|TRBV6-2/TRBV6-3|NA
TGTGCCAGCAGTTACAGCAACGCGCCCCAGCATTTT
CASSYSNAPQHF
>NA|TRBJ1-2|TRBV27|many
TGTGCCAGCAATTACGGACTCACTAACTATGGCTACACCTTC
CASNYGLTNYGYTF
>NA|TRBJ2-1|TRBV9|NA
TGTGCCAGCAGCGTAGGATCCCGGCAGGAGCAGTTCTTC
CASSVGSRQEQFF
>NA|TRBJ1-6|TRBV6-6|NA
TGTGCCAGCAGTTACTCGATTAGGGAGGATTCACCCCTCCACTTT
CASSYSIREDSPLHF
>NA|TRBJ2-3|TRBV7-6|NA
TGTGCCAGCAGCTCTTCCGGGACCTACGTTTTTTTCACAGATACGCAGTATTTT
CASSSSGTYVFFTDTQYF
>NA|TRBJ1-5|TRBV30|NA
TGTGCCTGGAGTGTAGGCTTCAATCAGCCCCAGCATTTT
CAWSVGFNQPQHF
>NA|TRBJ1-1|TRBV20-1|many
TGCAGTGCCCCCGCAGCTTTCTTT
CSAPAAFF
>NA|TRBJ1-6|TRBV2|NA
TGTGCCAGCAGTCTCGATCGTTCACCCCTCCACTTT
CASSLDRSPLHF
>TRBD2|TRBJ2-2|TRBV7-9|many
TGTGCCAGCAGCTTACCACTAGCGGGGTTCGCGAACACCGGGGAGCTGTTTTTT
CASSLPLAGFANTGELFF
>NA|TRBJ1-4|TRBV12-3/TRBV12-4|NA
TGTGCCAGCTCATTTTCGGGTAGGAATGAAAAACTGTTTTTT
CASSFSGRNEKLFF
>NA|TRBJ1-5|TRBV7-2|few
TGTGCCAGCAGCTTAGCGGAGGATATTAGCAATCAGCCCCAGCATTTT
CASSLAEDISNQPQHF
>NA|TRBJ1-4|TRBV3-1|NA
TGTGCCAGCAGCCAAGGTAGCACCGGCGAAAAACTGTTTTTT
CASSQGSTGEKLFF
>NA|TRBJ2-5|TRBV10-3|NA
TGTGCCATCAGTGAGATTCTGTCAGAGACCCAGTACTTC
CAISEILSETQYF
>NA|TRBJ2-1|TRBV20-1|few
TGCAGTGTCTACCCGGGGCTAGCGTCCTACAATGAGCAGTTCTTC
CSVYPGLASYNEQFF
>NA|TRBJ2-1|TRBV12-3/TRBV12-4|many
TGTGCCAGCAGTCCCCTAGCCCCACCCTTTCGAAATGAGCAGTTCTTC
CASSPLAPPFRNEQFF
>NA|TRBJ2-3|TRBV5-1|many
TGCGCCAGCGGAATTTTGGTGTTGTCTGATACGCAGTATTTT
CASGILVLSDTQYF
>NA|TRBJ2-2|TRBV30|few
TGTGCCTGGTTGGCAGGGACCGAAAACACCGGGGAGCTGTTTTTT
CAWLAGTENTGELFF
>NA|TRBJ2-3|TRBV5-1|many
TGCGCCAGCAGCTCCCAGGGGGGTTCCACAGATACGCAGTATTTT
CASSSQGGSTDTQYF
>TRBD1|TRBJ1-4|TRBV14|NA
TGTGCCAGCAGCCACCGGACAGGGACTAATGAAAAACTGTTTTTT
CASSHRTGTNEKLFF
>NA|TRBJ1-2|TRBV12-3/TRBV12-4|NA
TGTGCCAGCAGTCCCATAGGGGGAAACTATGGCTACACCTTC
CASSPIGGNYGYTF
>NA|TRBJ2-2|TRBV5-1|many
TGCGCCAGCAGCAGCCGGGAGCCCGCGAACACCGGGGAGCTGTTTTTT
CASSSREPANTGELFF
>TRBD2|TRBJ2-5|TRBV7-2|NA
TGTGCCAGCAGCCCGATGGGCGGGGGGAGCCAAGAGACCCAGTACTTC
CASSPMGGGSQETQYF
>NA|TRBJ2-2|TRBV15|many
TGTGCCACCAGCAGAGAAGGAGACAACACCGGGGAGCTGTTTTTT
CATSREGDNTGELFF
>NA|TRBJ2-5|TRBV7-6|few
TGTGCCAGCAGCTTACGGGCAGGGTATGAGACCCAGTACTTC
CASSLRAGYETQYF
>NA|TRBJ1-2|TRBV5-1|NA
TGCGCCAGCAGCTTGCAGGCAGCTAACTATGGCTACACCTTC
CASSLQAANYGYTF
>NA|TRBJ1-2|TRBV2|many
TGTGCCAGCAGTGTAGTGTCCATCTCCTACGGCTACACCTTC
CASSVVSISYGYTF
>NA|TRBJ2-2|TRBV4-2|many
TGTGCCAGCAGCCAAGATAAGGAGCTGTTTTTT
CASSQDKELFF
>NA|TRBJ2-5|TRBV5-1|few
TGCGCCAGCAGCCCAGACTTCCCAGAGACCCAGTACTTC
CASSPDFPETQYF
>NA|TRBJ2-5|TRBV5-1|many
TGCGCCAGCAGCTTGGTCTCGGGGGGCGGGGAGACCCAGTACTTC
CASSLVSGGGETQYF
>NA|TRBJ1-2|TRBV20-1|many
TGCAGTGCCCCGGCAGAACACTCTTTTTATGGCTACACCTTC
CSAPAEHSFYGYTF
>NA|TRBJ2-2|TRBV4-1|many
TGCGCCAGCAGGGCAGAGAACACCGGGGAGCTGTTTTTT
CASRAENTGELFF
>NA|TRBJ1-6|TRBV20-1|NA
TGCAGTGCTAGTTCTGTGAGACGCTCCTATAATTCACCCCTCCACTTT
CSASSVRRSYNSPLHF
>TRBD1|TRBJ1-1|TRBV20-1|many
TGCAGTGCTCCCAGGGGGCACACTGAAGCTTTCTTT
CSAPRGHTEAFF